The 15 T cell receptor beta chains presented below share a single source sample, sequenced in a study of cytomegalovirus exposure and HLA in healthy donors. PCR used 60 Vbeta primers and 13 Jbeta primers. Profiled with immunoSEQ multiplex PCR; TCRdb holds only in-frame clones, not every one. The sample shows 110,000 or so clones, over 65% of them seen only once. Sequenced material: PBMCs. The source is a woman under 30 in good health and CMV-seronegative.

The gene calls are TRBV19 and TRBJ1-1; a weak D match, TRBD1 (5 bases). CDR3 length: 13 residues. The V and J ends lost 6 bases and 3 bases respectively, with 11 bases between them. Germline V gene lookup returns CDR1 LNHDA and CDR2 SQIVND (reference sequence). CDR3 in amino acids: CASSSGRYTEAFF. The CDR3, as DNA: TGTGCCAGTAGCTCAGGGCGGTACACTGAAGCTTTCTTT.

This clone appeared a single time. The chain carries TRBV4-3 and TRBJ2-1; a weak D match, TRBD2 (6 bases). Germline CDR1 reads LGHNA; CDR2 reads YSLEER. Trimming removed 4 bases from V and 3 bases from J, with 13 bases in between. The CDR3 sequence is 15 residues long. DNA of the CDR3: TGCGCCAGCAGCCCGCTGGGACTGGACTACAATGAGCAGTTCTTC. This encodes CASSPLGLDYNEQFF.

The rearrangement links TRBV6-5 to TRBJ2-2, with D uncertain. V lost 6 bases and J lost 5, with 7 bases in between. Germline V gene data show CDR1 as MNHEY and CDR2 as SVGAGI. CDR3 length equals 12 residues. The DNA for the CDR3 is TGTGCCAGCAGCGTCAGGACCGGGGAGCTGTTTTTT. Translation: CASSVRTGELFF.

The genes are TRBV5-1 and TRBJ2-5; TRBD2 might be the D (5 bases). The CDR3 runs 14 residues. Germline V CDR1 and CDR2: SGHRS, YFSETQ. V lost 7 bases to trimming and J lost 5 bases, with 18 bases between them. Here the CDR3 DNA reads TGCGCCAGCTCCGGAAGGGCCTCGGGGGAGACCCAGTACTTC. Protein sequence: CASSGRASGETQYF.

This chain uses TRBV7-8 with TRBJ2-2; 10 bases agree with TRBD2. Germline V gives CDR1 SGHVS, CDR2 FQNEAQ. CDR3 size: 17 residues. Trimming at V came to 6 bases and at J to 6 bases, leaving 13 bases not matched to a gene. CDR3 bases: TGTGCCAGCAGTCTTGGGGCTAGCGGGAGCGTGGCCGGGGAGCTGTTTTTT. As protein: CASSLGASGSVAGELFF.

This chain connects TRBV11-3 to TRBJ2-1, with D maybe TRBD1 (6 bases). CDR1 is SGHNT and CDR2 is YENEEA in the germline V gene. The V and J ends lost 4 bases and 4 bases respectively, with 17 bases between them. This CDR3 is 16 amino acids long. As DNA, the CDR3 is TGTGCCAGCAGCTCCAAAGGGGGTTCCACATACAATGAGCAGTTCTTC. It encodes CASSSKGGSTYNEQFF.

The chain has TRBV18 and TRBJ2-3; 8 nucleotides line up with TRBD1. The CDR3 spans 15 residues. The V gene's germline CDR1 is KGHSH and CDR2 LQKENI. The V segment lost 4 bases and the J segment 2 bases; nucleotides outside the gene matches: 5. The CDR3: CASSRPGQATDTQYF. Here the CDR3 DNA reads TGTGCCAGCTCACGACCGGGACAGGCCACAGATACGCAGTATTTT. Full variable domain (remainder filled in from reference TRBV18 and TRBJ2-3): NAGVMQNPRHLVRRRGQEARLRCSPMKGHSHVYWYRQLPEEGLKFMVYLQKENIIDESGMPKERFSAEFPKEGPSILRIQQVVRGDSAAYFCASSRPGQATDTQYFGPGTRLTVL.

J is TRBJ1-5 and V is TRBV19; TRBD1 matches at 10 bases. CDR3 length: 16 residues. V lost 5 bases, J lost 7 bases, and 11 bases stayed unmatched. Germline assignment: CDR1 LNHDA and CDR2 SQIVND (reference sequence). The CDR3 bases are TGTGCCAGTAGTTTGGCGGGACAGGGGATATGGCAGCCCCAGCATTTT. This translates into CASSLAGQGIWQPQHF.

This rearrangement joins TRBV5-1 to TRBJ1-1; TRBD1 matches at 7 bases. Trimming took 4 bases from V and 9 from J; bases not matched to a gene: 18. Germline V CDR1 and CDR2: SGHRS, YFSETQ. The CDR3 is 16 amino acids. CDR3 loop: CASSLGAAGTAAKAFF. For the CDR3, the DNA is TGCGCCAGCAGCCTTGGGGCAGCCGGGACAGCCGCGAAAGCTTTCTTT.

The rearrangement uses TRBV5-6 and TRBJ2-7, with 7 bases aligning to TRBD2. Germline V CDR1 and CDR2: SGHDT, YYEEEE. The CDR3 spans 14 residues. With 0 bases clipped from V and 4 bases from J, the junction kept 4 bases outside the gene matches. The CDR3 DNA reads TGTGCCAGCAGCTTGGGGATCGGGAGGTACGAGCAGTACTTC. The encoded protein is CASSLGIGRYEQYF.

The chain uses TRBV7-8 and TRBJ1-4; no definite D call. The germline V and J ends were trimmed by 5 bases and 8 bases, with 6 bases remaining between them. The CDR3 covers 11 residues. Germline V gene data show CDR1 as SGHVS and CDR2 as FQNEAQ. As DNA, the CDR3 is TGTGCCAGCAGCCCCCTAGAAAAACTGTTTTTT. As protein: CASSPLEKLFF.

This clone was counted a single time. The chain has TRBV21-1 and TRBJ1-1; TRBD1, the D gene given by the table, was not confirmed from the DNA. TRBV21-1 is designated a pseudogene. The CDR3 is 15 residues long. The CDR3 loop is CASSKTGTKNTEAFF. DNA for the CDR3: TGTGCCAGCAGCAAGACCGGGACAAAGAACACTGAAGCTTTCTTT.

The rearrangement links TRBV9 to TRBJ2-3, with TRBD2 as a possible D gene (6 bases). CDR1 SGDLS and CDR2 YYNGEE come from the germline V gene. The germline V and J ends were trimmed by 4 bases and 2 bases, with 17 bases remaining between them. The CDR3 totals 16 residues. The DNA for the CDR3 is TGTGCCAGCAGCCCCAGGGTGGGGGGAGCCACAGATACGCAGTATTTT. This sequence encodes CASSPRVGGATDTQYF. Full variable domain (missing parts from reference TRBV9 and TRBJ2-3): DSGVTQTPKHLITATGQRVTLRCSPRSGDLSVYWYQQSLDQGLQFLIQYYNGEERAKGNILERFSAQQFPDLHSELNLSSLELGDSALYFCASSPRVGGATDTQYFGPGTRLTVL.

The chain recombines TRBV18 with TRBJ1-1, with 8 nucleotides matching TRBD1. Trimming cost V 3 bases and J 1 base; bases outside gene matches: 4. Germline values: CDR1 KGHSH, CDR2 LQKENI. The CDR3 has 15 residues. Written as DNA, the CDR3 is TGTGCCAGCTCACCGACGGACAGGGCGAACACTGAAGCTTTCTTT. This gives the protein CASSPTDRANTEAFF. Full variable domain (rest looked up from reference TRBV18 and TRBJ1-1): NAGVMQNPRHLVRRRGQEARLRCSPMKGHSHVYWYRQLPEEGLKFMVYLQKENIIDESGMPKERFSAEFPKEGPSILRIQQVVRGDSAAYFCASSPTDRANTEAFFGQGTRLTVV.

The V and J genes are TRBV7-2 and TRBJ2-3; D perhaps matches TRBD2 (6 bases). V lost 7 bases and J 8 bases, leaving 19 bases between the germline ends. CDR3 length equals 14 residues. Looked up from germline, CDR1 is SGHTA and CDR2 is FQGNSA. The CDR3 is CASTPDPGVGTQYF. CDR3 bases: TGTGCCAGCACCCCGGATCCGGGGGTTGGTACGCAGTATTTT.